This T cell receptor beta chain emerged from a study of CD8 T cells in Susac syndrome. The CDR3 totals 17 residues. Germline V gives CDR1 MNHEY, CDR2 SMNVEV (reference sequence). The germline V and J ends were trimmed by 8 bases and 1 base, with 23 bases remaining between them. Sequencing of TCR beta was performed on blood CD8+ and CD4+ T cells. The healthy controls were matched to patients by age and sex. Negative magnetic isolation gave CD8+ and CD4+ cells; FACS enriched CD8+ TEMRA. RNA totalling roughly 0.45 to 1 ug underwent reverse transcription with random hexamers. Amplification of TCR beta CDR3 spanned 54 Vbeta and 13 Jbeta via immunoSEQ multiplex PCR. TCRdb fed the immunoSEQ multiplex PCR reads into MiXCR, producing one record per CDR3 protein. The sample holds around 190,000 distinct CDR3 sequences, 85% to 95% seen once.

The chain joins TRBV27 to TRBJ2-5; no reliable D call. This receptor was obtained from a human donor in good health. The sequenced material came from CD4+ T cells from PBMCs. The CDR3 nucleotides are TGTGCCAGCCACCCAAGGAAAGACACCCATCGCCAAGAGACCCAGTACTTC. Protein: CASHPRKDTHRQETQYF.